The rows below give T cell receptor beta chains drawn from one sample of a study of response to subunit inactivated influenza vaccine. TCRdb analysed the RT-PCR reads with MiXCR anew, one entry per CDR3 protein. The table has some 800,000 distinct CDR3 sequences, 21% seen once. This material consisted of PBMCs from blood, taken 5 to 6 days after vaccination. Receptors originate from a man aged 50 or older who received an inactivated influenza vaccine. CDR3s include the opening cysteine and the closing phenylalanine or tryptophan. A D gene is named only where the DNA matches it firmly. Clone size appears in some rows only: once, few, many, or a class for an expanded clone.

TRBV12-3/TRBV12-4	TRBJ2-3	-	TRBD2	CASSKRLAETITDTQYF	TGTGCCAGCAGTAAGCGACTAGCGGAGACTATCACAGATACGCAGTATTTT
TRBV10-3	TRBJ2-7	-	-	CASPPRRSSYEQYF	TGTGCCAGCCCTCCTAGACGGAGCTCCTACGAGCAGTACTTC
TRBV21-1	TRBJ2-5	-	-	CASSRGTGAGKQETQYF	TGTGCCAGCAGCAGGGGGACCGGGGCCGGTAAACAAGAGACCCAGTACTTC
TRBV7-9	TRBJ2-1	-	-	CASSPHRNEQLF	TGTGCCAGCAGCCCTCACCGCAATGAGCAGCTCTTC
TRBV11-2	TRBJ1-1	few	-	CASSLVTWGDGTEAFF	TGTGCCAGCAGCTTAGTGACGTGGGGGGATGGCACTGAAGCTTTCTTT
TRBV20-1	TRBJ2-7	many	TRBD2	CSARAASGRDREQYF	TGCAGTGCTAGAGCTGCGAGCGGGAGGGATCGCGAGCAGTACTTC
TRBV20-1	TRBJ1-6	-	-	CSARVTGLDNSPLHF	TGCAGTGCTAGAGTTACAGGGTTGGATAATTCACCCCTCCACTTT
TRBV2	TRBJ1-1	few	TRBD1	CASRTGGQAFF	TGTGCCAGCAGGACAGGGGGCCAAGCTTTCTTT
TRBV10-3	TRBJ2-7	many	-	CAISDVGDGQYF	TGTGCCATCAGTGACGTGGGGGACGGGCAGTACTTC
TRBV18	TRBJ2-2	-	-	CASSLTENTGELFF	TGTGCCAGCTCACTGACAGAAAACACCGGGGAGCTGTTTTTT
TRBV7-2	TRBJ2-3	few	-	CASSLASDRLVGTDTQYF	TGTGCCAGCAGCTTAGCGAGTGACCGGCTGGTAGGGACAGATACGCAGTATTTT
TRBV7-8	TRBJ2-7	-	TRBD2	CASSSPFGSGTYYEQYF	TGTGCCAGCAGCTCTCCGTTTGGTAGCGGGACCTACTACGAGCAGTACTTC
TRBV12-3/TRBV12-4	TRBJ2-6	-	-	CASSLSQWGANVLTF	TGTGCCAGCAGTTTATCCCAGTGGGGGGCCAACGTCCTGACTTTC
TRBV15	TRBJ2-7	-	TRBD2	CATSKGPSGIYEQYF	TGTGCCACCAGCAAGGGACCCAGCGGGATCTACGAGCAGTACTTC
TRBV7-2	TRBJ2-3	few	-	CASSWTGISTDTQYF	TGTGCCAGCAGCTGGACGGGGATTTCCACAGATACGCAGTATTTT
TRBV20-1	TRBJ2-1	few	TRBD2	CSLGLAGGYNEQFF	TGCAGTCTAGGTTTAGCGGGGGGCTACAATGAGCAGTTCTTC
TRBV6-2/TRBV6-3	TRBJ2-7	-	-	CASKPGQTYEQYF	TGTGCCAGCAAGCCGGGACAAACCTACGAGCAGTACTTC
TRBV25-1	TRBJ2-7	many	TRBD1	CASSEPGQGYEQYF	TGTGCCAGCAGTGAACCGGGACAGGGGTACGAGCAGTACTTC
TRBV4-2	TRBJ2-3	-	TRBD1	CASSQGTGLTDTQYF	TGTGCCAGCAGCCAAGGGACAGGGTTAACAGATACGCAGTATTTT
TRBV18	TRBJ2-1	few	TRBD1	CAMGQGGNEQFF	TGTGCCATGGGACAGGGTGGAAATGAGCAGTTCTTC
TRBV7-3	TRBJ2-2	-	TRBD1	CASSLLQGAQSTGELFF	TGTGCCAGCAGCTTATTACAGGGGGCGCAGAGTACCGGGGAGCTGTTTTTT
TRBV7-9	TRBJ1-6	-	-	CASSLEQGVYNSPLHF	TGTGCCAGCAGCTTGGAACAAGGGGTTTATAATTCACCCCTCCACTTT
TRBV12-3/TRBV12-4	TRBJ2-1	-	-	CASSLIQAYNEQFF	TGTGCCAGCAGTTTAATACAGGCTTACAATGAGCAGTTCTTC
TRBV7-9	TRBJ2-3	few	TRBD2	CASSLVSGGATDTQYF	TGTGCCAGCAGCTTAGTAAGCGGGGGGGCGACAGATACGCAGTATTTT
TRBV12-3/TRBV12-4	TRBJ1-1	many	TRBD1	CASKPTGISEAFF	TGTGCCAGCAAGCCGACAGGGATATCTGAAGCTTTCTTT
TRBV11-2	TRBJ2-3	-	TRBD1	CASSSQQGAADTQYF	TGTGCCAGCAGCTCCCAACAGGGGGCTGCAGATACGCAGTATTTT
TRBV4-3	TRBJ2-7	-	TRBD1	CASSQGLLRGQGYEQYF	TGCGCCAGCAGCCAAGGACTCCTCCGGGGACAGGGTTACGAGCAGTACTTC
TRBV12-3/TRBV12-4	TRBJ2-3	-	-	CASNDRRYTDTQYF	TGTGCCAGCAATGACAGAAGATACACAGATACGCAGTATTTT
TRBV12-3/TRBV12-4	TRBJ2-3	-	TRBD2	CASIIAGADTQYF	TGTGCCAGCATCATCGCGGGGGCAGATACGCAGTATTTT
TRBV7-2	TRBJ2-3	-	TRBD1	CASSSDRGTTDTQYF	TGTGCCAGCAGCTCTGACAGGGGGACCACAGATACGCAGTATTTT
TRBV20-1	TRBJ2-7	few	-	CSARHWKSSYEQYF	TGCAGTGCCAGGCACTGGAAAAGCTCCTACGAGCAGTACTTC
TRBV6-2/TRBV6-3	TRBJ2-1	-	TRBD2	CASSPDKTVAGGPPYNEQFF	TGTGCCAGCAGCCCCGATAAGACTGTAGCGGGAGGGCCCCCTTACAATGAGCAGTTCTTC
TRBV20-1	TRBJ2-4	few	-	CSAHWISKNIQYF	TGCAGTGCCCACTGGATCTCCAAAAACATTCAGTACTTC
TRBV20-1	TRBJ2-3	few	-	CSAPPRLAASTDTQYF	TGCAGTGCTCCCCCACGTTTAGCAGCTAGCACAGATACGCAGTATTTT
TRBV3-1	TRBJ1-1	few	-	CASSLFTPPGNTEAFF	TGTGCCAGCAGTCTATTCACTCCCCCAGGGAACACTGAAGCTTTCTTT
TRBV10-1	TRBJ2-3	-	-	CASSESKGVGGDTQYF	TGCGCCAGCAGTGAGAGCAAAGGGGTCGGTGGAGATACGCAGTATTTT
TRBV20-1	TRBJ2-4	few	-	CSARPGEELNIQYF	TGCAGTGCTAGGCCCGGAGAGGAGTTAAACATTCAGTACTTC
TRBV20-1	TRBJ1-1	-	-	CSARAGGVRTEAFF	TGCAGTGCTAGAGCGGGGGGGGTACGCACTGAAGCTTTCTTT
TRBV20-1	TRBJ1-1	-	-	CSAGQPPNTEAFF	TGCAGTGCGGGACAACCACCGAACACTGAAGCTTTCTTT
TRBV6-1	TRBJ1-1	few	-	CASNRRPNTEAFF	TGTGCCAGCAATCGACGGCCCAACACTGAAGCTTTCTTT
TRBV20-1	TRBJ2-1	-	TRBD2	CSARDIQSGGRAENEQFF	TGCAGTGCTAGAGATATTCAGTCTGGCGGGAGGGCCGAGAATGAGCAGTTCTTC
TRBV4-3	TRBJ2-2	many	-	CASSQDPLGSVTGELFF	TGCGCCAGCAGCCAAGATCCCCTCGGCAGCGTGACCGGGGAGCTGTTTTTT